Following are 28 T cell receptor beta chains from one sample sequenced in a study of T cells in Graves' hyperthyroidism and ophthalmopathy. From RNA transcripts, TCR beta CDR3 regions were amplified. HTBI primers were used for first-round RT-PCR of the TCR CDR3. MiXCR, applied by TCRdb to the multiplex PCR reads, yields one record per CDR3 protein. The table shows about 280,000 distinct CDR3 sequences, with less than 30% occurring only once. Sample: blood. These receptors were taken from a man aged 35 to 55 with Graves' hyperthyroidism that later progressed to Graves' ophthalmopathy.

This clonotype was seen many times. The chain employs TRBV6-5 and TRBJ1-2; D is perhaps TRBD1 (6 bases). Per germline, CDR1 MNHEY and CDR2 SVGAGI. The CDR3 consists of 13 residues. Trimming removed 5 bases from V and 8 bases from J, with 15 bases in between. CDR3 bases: TGTGCCAGCAGTCCCGACAGGACGGGAGGCTACACCTTC. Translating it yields CASSPDRTGGYTF.

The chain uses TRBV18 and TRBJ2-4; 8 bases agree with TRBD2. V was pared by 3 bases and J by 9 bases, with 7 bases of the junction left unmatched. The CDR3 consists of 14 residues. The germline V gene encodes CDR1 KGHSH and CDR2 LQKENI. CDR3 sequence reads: CASSPGLDRPIQYF. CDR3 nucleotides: TGTGCCAGCTCACCGGGACTAGATAGGCCCATTCAGTACTTC.

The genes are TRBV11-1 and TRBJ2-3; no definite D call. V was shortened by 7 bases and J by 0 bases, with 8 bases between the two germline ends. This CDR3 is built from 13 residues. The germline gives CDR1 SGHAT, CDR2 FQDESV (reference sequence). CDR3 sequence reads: CASIGQSTDTQYF. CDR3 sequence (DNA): TGTGCCAGCATCGGTCAGAGCACAGATACGCAGTATTTT.

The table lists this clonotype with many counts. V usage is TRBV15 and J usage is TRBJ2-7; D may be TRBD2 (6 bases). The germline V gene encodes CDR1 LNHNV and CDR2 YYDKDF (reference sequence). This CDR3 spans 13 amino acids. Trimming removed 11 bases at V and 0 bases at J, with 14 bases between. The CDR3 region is CASVRGLSYEQYF. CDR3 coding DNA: TGTGCCTCCGTAAGGGGACTCTCCTACGAGCAGTACTTC.

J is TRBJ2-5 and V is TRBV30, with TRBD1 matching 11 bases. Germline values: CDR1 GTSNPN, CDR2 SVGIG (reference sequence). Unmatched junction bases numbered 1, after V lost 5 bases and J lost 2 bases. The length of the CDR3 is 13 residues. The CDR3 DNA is TGTGCCTGGGGGACAGGGGGACAAGAGACCCAGTACTTC. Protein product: CAWGTGGQETQYF.

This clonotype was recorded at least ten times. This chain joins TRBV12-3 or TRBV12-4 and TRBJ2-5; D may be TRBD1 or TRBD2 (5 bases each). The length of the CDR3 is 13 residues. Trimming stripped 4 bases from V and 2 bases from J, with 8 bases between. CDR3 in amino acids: CASSWDQQETQYF. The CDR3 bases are TGTGCCAGCAGTTGGGACCAACAAGAGACCCAGTACTTC.

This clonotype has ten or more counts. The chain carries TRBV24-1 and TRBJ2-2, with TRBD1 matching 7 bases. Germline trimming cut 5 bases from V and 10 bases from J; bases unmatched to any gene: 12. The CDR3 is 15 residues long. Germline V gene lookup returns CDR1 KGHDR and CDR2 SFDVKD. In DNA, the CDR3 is TGTGCCACCAGTGGAGGACAAGGGGGCCATGAGGAGCTGTTTTTT. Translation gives CATSGGQGGHEELFF.

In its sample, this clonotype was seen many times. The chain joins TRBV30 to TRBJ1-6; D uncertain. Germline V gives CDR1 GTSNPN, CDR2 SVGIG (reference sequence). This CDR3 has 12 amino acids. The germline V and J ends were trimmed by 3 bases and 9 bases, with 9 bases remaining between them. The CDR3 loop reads CAWRSGASPLHF. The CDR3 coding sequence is TGTGCCTGGAGGTCAGGAGCTTCACCCCTCCACTTT. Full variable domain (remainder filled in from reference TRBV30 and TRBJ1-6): SQTIHQWPATLVQPVGSPLSLECTVEGTSNPNLYWYRQAAGRGLQLLFYSVGIGQISSEVPQNLSASRPQDRQFILSSKKLLLSDSGFYLCAWRSGASPLHFGNGTRLTVT.

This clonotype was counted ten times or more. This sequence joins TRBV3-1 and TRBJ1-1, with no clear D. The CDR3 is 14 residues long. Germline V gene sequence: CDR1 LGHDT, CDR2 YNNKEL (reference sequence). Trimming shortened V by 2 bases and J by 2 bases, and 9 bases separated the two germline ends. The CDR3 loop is CASSQSDLNTEAFF. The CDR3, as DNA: TGTGCCAGCAGCCAATCCGACTTAAACACTGAAGCTTTCTTT.

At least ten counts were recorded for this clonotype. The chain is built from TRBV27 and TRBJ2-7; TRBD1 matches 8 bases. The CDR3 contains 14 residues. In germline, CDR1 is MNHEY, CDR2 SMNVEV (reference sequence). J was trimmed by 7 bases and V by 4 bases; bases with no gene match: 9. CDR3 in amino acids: CASSSGQGIEEQYF. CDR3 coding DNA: TGTGCCAGCAGTTCCGGACAGGGAATCGAGGAGCAGTACTTC.

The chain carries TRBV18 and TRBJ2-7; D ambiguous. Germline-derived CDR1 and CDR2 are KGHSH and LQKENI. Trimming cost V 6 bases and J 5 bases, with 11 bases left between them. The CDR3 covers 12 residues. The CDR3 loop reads CASSPIRDEQYF. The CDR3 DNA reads TGTGCCAGCTCCCCTATTAGAGACGAGCAGTACTTC.

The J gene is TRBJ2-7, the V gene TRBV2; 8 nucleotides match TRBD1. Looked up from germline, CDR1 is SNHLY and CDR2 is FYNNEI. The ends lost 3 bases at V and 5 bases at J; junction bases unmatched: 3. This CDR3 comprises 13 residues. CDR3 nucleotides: TGTGCCAGCAGTGACAGGGGGCTCGACGAGCAGTACTTC. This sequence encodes CASSDRGLDEQYF.

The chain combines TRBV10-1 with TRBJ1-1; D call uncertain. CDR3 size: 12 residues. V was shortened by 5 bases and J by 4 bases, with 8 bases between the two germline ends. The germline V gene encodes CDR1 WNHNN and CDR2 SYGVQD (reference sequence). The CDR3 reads CASSPGLTEAFF. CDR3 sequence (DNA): TGCGCCAGCAGTCCGGGTCTCACTGAAGCTTTCTTT.

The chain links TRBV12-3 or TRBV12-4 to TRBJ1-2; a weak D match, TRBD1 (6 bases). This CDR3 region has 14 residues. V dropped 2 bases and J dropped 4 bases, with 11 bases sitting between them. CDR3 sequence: CASSLSQGIYGYTF. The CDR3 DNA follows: TGTGCCAGCAGTTTATCACAGGGAATCTATGGCTACACCTTC.

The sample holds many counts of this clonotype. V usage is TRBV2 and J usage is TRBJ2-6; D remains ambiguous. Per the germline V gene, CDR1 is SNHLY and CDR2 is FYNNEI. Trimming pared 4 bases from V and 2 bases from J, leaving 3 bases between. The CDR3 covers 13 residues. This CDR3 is CASSGTGANVLTF. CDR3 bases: TGTGCCAGCAGTGGGACTGGGGCCAACGTCCTGACTTTC.

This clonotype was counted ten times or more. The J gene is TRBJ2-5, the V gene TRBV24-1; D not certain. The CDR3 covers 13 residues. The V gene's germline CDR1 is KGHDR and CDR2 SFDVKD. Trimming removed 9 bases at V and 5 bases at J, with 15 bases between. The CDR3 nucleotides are TGTGCCACCTCGGGCGGCTCACCGGAGACCCAGTACTTC. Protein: CATSGGSPETQYF.

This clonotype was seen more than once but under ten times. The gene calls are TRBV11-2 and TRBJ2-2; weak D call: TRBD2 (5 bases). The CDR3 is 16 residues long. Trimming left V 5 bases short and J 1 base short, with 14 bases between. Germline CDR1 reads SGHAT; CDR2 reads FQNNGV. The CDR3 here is CASSTRNRENTGELFF. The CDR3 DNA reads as TGTGCCAGCAGCACCAGAAACCGGGAGAACACCGGGGAGCTGTTTTTT.

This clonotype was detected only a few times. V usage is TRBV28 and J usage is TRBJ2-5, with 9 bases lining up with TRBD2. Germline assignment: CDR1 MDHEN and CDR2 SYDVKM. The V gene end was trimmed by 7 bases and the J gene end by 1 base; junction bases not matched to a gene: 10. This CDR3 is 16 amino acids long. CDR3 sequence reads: CASTHIGREGQETQYF. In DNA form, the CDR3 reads TGTGCCAGCACCCATATCGGGCGGGAGGGCCAAGAGACCCAGTACTTC.

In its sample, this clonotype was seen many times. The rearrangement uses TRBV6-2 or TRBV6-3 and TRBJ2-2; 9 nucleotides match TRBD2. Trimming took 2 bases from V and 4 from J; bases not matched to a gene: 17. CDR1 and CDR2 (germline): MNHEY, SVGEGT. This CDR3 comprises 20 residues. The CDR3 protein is CASSYATSGNRPVGTGELFF. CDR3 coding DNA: TGTGCCAGCAGTTACGCGACTAGCGGAAACAGACCCGTCGGCACCGGGGAGCTGTTTTTT.

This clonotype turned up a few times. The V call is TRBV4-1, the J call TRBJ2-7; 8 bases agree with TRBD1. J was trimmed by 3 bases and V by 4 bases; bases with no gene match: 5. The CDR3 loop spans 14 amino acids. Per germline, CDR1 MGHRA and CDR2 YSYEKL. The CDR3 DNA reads TGCGCCAGCAGCCCACACAGGGGGTACTACGAGCAGTACTTC. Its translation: CASSPHRGYYEQYF.

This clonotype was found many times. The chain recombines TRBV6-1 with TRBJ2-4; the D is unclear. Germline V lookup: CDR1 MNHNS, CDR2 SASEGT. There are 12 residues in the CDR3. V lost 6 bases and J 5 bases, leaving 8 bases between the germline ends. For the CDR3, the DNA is TGTGCCAGCAGATACGCACAAAACATTCAGTACTTC. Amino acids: CASRYAQNIQYF.

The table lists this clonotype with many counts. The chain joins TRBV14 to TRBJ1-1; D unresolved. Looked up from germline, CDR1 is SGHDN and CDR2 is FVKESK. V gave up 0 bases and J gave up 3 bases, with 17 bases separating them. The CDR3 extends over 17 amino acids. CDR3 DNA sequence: TGTGCCAGCAGCCAAGATTGGAGGAGGCACCGGCACACTGAAGCTTTCTTT. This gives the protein CASSQDWRRHRHTEAFF.

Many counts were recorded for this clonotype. CDR3 sequence: CASRRTEAFF. CDR3 nucleotide sequence: TGTGCCAGCAGAAGGACTGAAGCTTTCTTT. The gene calls are TRBV7-3 and TRBJ1-1; the D is unclear. Looked up from germline, CDR1 is SGHTA and CDR2 is FQGTGA. The CDR3 runs to 10 residues. Trimming pared 6 bases from V and 5 bases from J, leaving 4 bases between.

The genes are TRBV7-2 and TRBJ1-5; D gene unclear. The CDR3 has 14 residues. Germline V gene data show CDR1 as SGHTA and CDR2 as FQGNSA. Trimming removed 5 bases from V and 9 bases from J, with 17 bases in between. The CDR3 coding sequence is TGTGCCAGCAGCCCTAGTCCGGGATTTGGGCCCCAGCATTTT. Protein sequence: CASSPSPGFGPQHF.

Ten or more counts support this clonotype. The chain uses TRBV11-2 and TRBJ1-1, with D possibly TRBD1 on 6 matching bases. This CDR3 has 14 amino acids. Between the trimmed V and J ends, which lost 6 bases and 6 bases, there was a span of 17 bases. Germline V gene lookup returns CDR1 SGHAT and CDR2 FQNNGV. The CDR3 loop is CASSSQGFYPEAFF. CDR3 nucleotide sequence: TGTGCCAGCAGTTCCCAGGGGTTTTATCCTGAAGCTTTCTTT. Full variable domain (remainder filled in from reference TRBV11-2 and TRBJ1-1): EAGVAQSPRYKIIEKRQSVAFWCNPISGHATLYWYQQILGQGPKLLIQFQNNGVVDDSQLPKDRFSAERLKGVDSTLKIQPAKLEDSAVYLCASSSQGFYPEAFFGQGTRLTVV.

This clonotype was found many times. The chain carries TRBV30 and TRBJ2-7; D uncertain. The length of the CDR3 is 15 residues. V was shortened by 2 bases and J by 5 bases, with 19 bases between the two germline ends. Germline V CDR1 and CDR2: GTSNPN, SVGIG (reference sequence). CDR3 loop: CAWSKGSSGPDEQYF. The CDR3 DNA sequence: TGTGCCTGGAGTAAAGGGTCGAGTGGGCCCGACGAGCAGTACTTC.

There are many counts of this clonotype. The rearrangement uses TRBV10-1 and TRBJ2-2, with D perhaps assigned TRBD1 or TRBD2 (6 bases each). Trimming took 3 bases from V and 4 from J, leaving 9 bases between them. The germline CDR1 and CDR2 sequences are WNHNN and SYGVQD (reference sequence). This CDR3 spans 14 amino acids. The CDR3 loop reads CASSEGGITGELFF. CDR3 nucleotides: TGCGCCAGCAGTGAAGGGGGGATCACCGGGGAGCTGTTTTTT.

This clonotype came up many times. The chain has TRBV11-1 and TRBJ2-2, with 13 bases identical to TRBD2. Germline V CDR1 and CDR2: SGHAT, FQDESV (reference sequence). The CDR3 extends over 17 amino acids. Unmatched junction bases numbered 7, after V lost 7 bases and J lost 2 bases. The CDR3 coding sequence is TGTGCCAGCACCGGACTAGCGGGAGTAGGAAACACCGGGGAGCTGTTTTTT. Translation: CASTGLAGVGNTGELFF.